This is a list of T cell receptor beta chains from one sample in a study of neurological immune-mediated disorders. TCRdb re-analysed the 5' RACE reads in MiXCR, keeping a single row per CDR3 protein. The sample records 71,000 or so distinct CDR3 sequences, around 4.6% being singletons. Specimen: PBMCs. The receptors here all came from a woman aged 30 to 39 with multiple sclerosis. Both conserved end residues are trimmed from each CDR3.

V	J	CDR3
TRBV28	TRBJ2-7	ASTPLRNYEQY
TRBV3-1	TRBJ2-7	ASSFPGTYHYEQY
TRBV20-1	TRBJ2-5	SASRTPGQGMETQY
TRBV5-1	TRBJ2-5	ASGQSTGYETQY
TRBV12-3/TRBV12-4	TRBJ2-2	ASSLGEAGELF
TRBV20-1	TRBJ2-7	SARSGGLSVGYEQY
TRBV6-2/TRBV6-3	TRBJ1-6	ASRPTGVVSSYNSPLH
TRBV24-1	TRBJ2-1	ATSDPTPLGVPEQF
TRBV20-1	TRBJ2-7	SASAPSYEQY
TRBV6-5	TRBJ1-4	ASSYFDRNEKLF
TRBV7-2	TRBJ2-3	ASFARGHTDTQY
TRBV4-1	TRBJ1-3	ASSQAPLGFSSGNTIY
TRBV20-1	TRBJ2-2	SARDPGQGDTGELF
TRBV10-3	TRBJ1-1	AISESKGTNTEAF
TRBV20-1	TRBJ2-3	SASDAGPSPPDTQY
TRBV12-3/TRBV12-4	TRBJ2-5	ASSMGDEETQY
TRBV20-1	TRBJ1-5	SARDRGDRAGQPQH
TRBV20-1	TRBJ2-2	SASNQNRGELF
TRBV20-1	TRBJ2-3	SAPSLGEDTQY
TRBV5-1	TRBJ2-5	ASREQGETQY
TRBV20-1	TRBJ1-1	SARWRPLNTEAF
TRBV10-3	TRBJ1-2	AIRRDTNYGYT
TRBV2	TRBJ1-5	ASSLTGGANQPQH
TRBV29-1	TRBJ2-1	SVGGLAGRFEF
TRBV20-1	TRBJ2-4	SATEENIQY
TRBV5-1	TRBJ1-4	ASSLVAGVEEKLF
TRBV5-5	TRBJ2-7	ASSLDAILYAEQY
TRBV18	TRBJ2-2	ASSPNSVGVGLAGENTGELF
TRBV12-3/TRBV12-4	TRBJ2-3	ASSPSARGDTQY
TRBV5-1	TRBJ2-1	ASSSLPPLAGGRDEQF
TRBV12-3/TRBV12-4	TRBJ2-1	ASSFGDGQTKYNEQF
TRBV7-2	TRBJ2-7	ASSLWGGVYEQY
TRBV4-1	TRBJ1-6	ASSQEGQPSSYNSPLH
TRBV24-1	TRBJ1-2	ATSDFLNYGYT
TRBV2	TRBJ1-1	ASSPDRAGGAEAF
TRBV3-1	TRBJ2-2	ASSHLGGGELF
TRBV20-1	TRBJ2-1	SARERTSGSNEQF
TRBV20-1	TRBJ1-2	SASGQGGHGYT
TRBV6-6	TRBJ2-3	ASSRDGKMGYTQY
TRBV30	TRBJ1-5	AWSVTGGFQPQH
TRBV20-1	TRBJ1-1	SATGGRVEAF
TRBV12-3/TRBV12-4	TRBJ2-2	AWGGKRTGELF
TRBV5-1	TRBJ2-7	ASSLGAREGPYEQY
TRBV20-1	TRBJ2-2	SARPTSGSGIGELF
TRBV20-1	TRBJ2-1	SARAREAGGEQF
TRBV27	TRBJ2-1	ASSLQRGYEQF
TRBV6-4	TRBJ2-3	ASSDSSGGATDTQY
TRBV10-3	TRBJ1-1	AISVGLNTEAF
TRBV7-9	TRBJ2-3	ASSLEGGWANPTDTQY
TRBV20-1	TRBJ1-4	SAREVRALF
TRBV5-1	TRBJ2-1	ASSLWVGQGSSNEQF
TRBV5-1	TRBJ2-7	ASSFLAGGDEQY
TRBV7-6	TRBJ2-3	ASRGLAGFTDKQY
TRBV6-1	TRBJ2-2	ASSSSGWNTGELF
TRBV7-2	TRBJ1-2	ASRRGWDRDGYT
TRBV5-1	TRBJ2-1	ASSLADRGNNEQF
TRBV6-5	TRBJ2-1	ASSYGSSGGAAYYNEQF
TRBV5-1	TRBJ2-3	ASSWNEGLLIDTQY
TRBV15	TRBJ1-4	ATSRGPSNEKLF
TRBV6-5	TRBJ2-1	ASRTGQGRNEQF